Listed here is a single T cell receptor (beta chain). TCRdb's table, derived via immunoSEQ multiplex PCR, lists solely in-frame clones and lacks some. In the table there are approximately 100,000 clones, around 89% of which are singletons. This sample is drawn from a study of blood T cell repertoires in COVID-19. V shed 4 bases, J shed 4 bases, and the junction held 7 bases outside the gene matches. The CDR3 contains 15 residues. CDR1 is ENHRY and CDR2 is SYGVKD in the germline V gene. V gene TRBV10-3 combines with J gene TRBJ1-2, with 9 positions matching TRBD1. The sample comprised peripheral blood. This clonotype was sampled from a woman at least 80 years old with acute or convalescent COVID-19. In nucleotides, the CDR3 is TGTGCCATCAGTGGGGGGTACAGGGGGCTCTATGGCTACACCTTC. The encoded protein is CAISGGYRGLYGYTF.